The source of this TCR beta chain is a study of blood T cells in healthy people across ages. Study-wide results and caveats: Both naive CD4+ cell counts and diversity were greater in long-lived donors than in aged donors. Per million T cells, TCR beta diversity dropped roughly linearly as age increased.

The second PCR ran about 6 to 12 cycles with a sample-barcoded 5' primer and J-beta primers. A 12-random-nucleotide template-switch adaptor tagged each cDNA molecule. MiXCR, applied by TCRdb to the 5' RACE reads, yields one record per CDR3 protein. Here the sample spans 600,000 to 800,000 distinct CDR3 sequences, about 50% being singletons. The study recruited healthy Caucasian donors from Russia who were aged about 6 to 90. This clonotype was detected many times. Its antigen is not known. From germline, CDR1 is SNHLY and CDR2 FYNNEI. The CDR3 spans 15 residues. V shed 6 bases and J 6 bases; nucleotides not matched to a gene: 10.

The chain combines TRBV2 with TRBJ2-2; 7 nucleotides line up with TRBD2. The origin of this receptor is an elderly woman in good health. Specimen: blood. CDR3: CASRAHGLAAGELFF. The CDR3, as DNA: TGTGCCAGCAGGGCCCATGGTCTAGCGGCCGGGGAGCTGTTTTTT.